Below, 8 T cell receptor beta chains from the same sample are listed, as sequenced in a study of regulatory T cells in long-lasting Graves disease. Sample time point: newly diagnosed GD, antithyroid drugs for less than 3 months. PBMCs were the source of the RNA used for TCR sequencing. Arm-PCR of CDR3 regions and iRepertoire HTBI primers were the basis on which TCR beta libraries were built. MiXCR was run by TCRdb on the multiplex PCR reads, yielding one entry per CDR3 protein. This table holds under 450,000 distinct CDR3 sequences, 15% to 20% found once. This same sample was also taken into another study, of T cells in Graves' hyperthyroidism and ophthalmopathy.

Specimen: peripheral blood mononuclear cells (PBMCs), collected at new diagnosis, from a patient treated with antithyroid drugs. Every receptor here comes from a woman younger than 35 with Graves disease.

This clonotype was seen a handful of times. This sequence joins TRBV9 and TRBJ2-6; TRBD1 is a possible D gene (6 bases). Germline V gene data show CDR1 as SGDLS and CDR2 as YYNGEE. The CDR3 sequence is 18 residues long. With 3 bases removed from V and 2 bases from J, the gap between germline ends came to 18 bases. In nucleotides, the CDR3 is TGTGCCAGCAGCGGCAGGGGAGAACGGAGAGCTGGGGCCAACGTCCTGACTTTC. Translation: CASSGRGERRAGANVLTF.

This clonotype has at least ten counts. The V gene is TRBV3-1, the J gene TRBJ2-3; D may match TRBD1 or TRBD2 (5 bases each). The CDR3 sequence is 17 residues long. In germline, CDR1 is LGHDT, CDR2 YNNKEL (reference sequence). Trimming stripped 4 bases from V and 2 bases from J, with 19 bases between. The CDR3 coding sequence is TGTGCCAGCAGCCGCGGGCAGGGTCTGGATTCCACAGATACGCAGTATTTT. Translating gives CASSRGQGLDSTDTQYF.

The rearrangement uses TRBV19 and TRBJ2-5, with D perhaps matching TRBD2 (5 bases). CDR3 length: 11 amino acids. Germline CDR1 reads LNHDA; CDR2 reads SQIVND (reference sequence). The germline V and J ends were trimmed by 6 bases and 4 bases, with 6 bases remaining between them. Here the CDR3 DNA reads TGTGCCAGTAGGGAGGCAGAGACCCAGTACTTC. Residues: CASREAETQYF.

The chain combines TRBV11-2 with TRBJ2-5; D is perhaps TRBD1 (7 bases). V shed 6 bases and J shed 2 bases, with 25 bases lying between them. Germline CDR1 and CDR2: SGHAT and FQNNGV. This CDR3 has 18 residues. The CDR3 DNA reads TGTGCCAGCAGGTTTGATCCTCAGGGGGGACCCGAACAAGAGACCCAGTACTTC. Its translation: CASRFDPQGGPEQETQYF. The full variable domain, rest sourced from reference TRBV11-2 and TRBJ2-5, is EAGVAQSPRYKIIEKRQSVAFWCNPISGHATLYWYQQILGQGPKLLIQFQNNGVVDDSQLPKDRFSAERLKGVDSTLKIQPAKLEDSAVYLCASRFDPQGGPEQETQYFGPGTRLLVL.

This clonotype was detected a few times. V and J are TRBV19 and TRBJ1-2; unclear D gene. V lost 5 bases and J 0 bases, leaving 22 bases between the germline ends. This CDR3 spans 18 amino acids. Looked up from germline, CDR1 is LNHDA and CDR2 is SQIVND (reference sequence). The CDR3 nucleotides read TGTGCCAGTAGTTACCTCTCGGCGGAGAAACTAGCTAACTATGGCTACACCTTC. Protein sequence: CASSYLSAEKLANYGYTF.

The chain couples TRBV18 to TRBJ2-7; TRBD1 matches at 7 bases. The CDR3 runs to 14 residues. Germline V gene sequence: CDR1 KGHSH, CDR2 LQKENI. V gave up 5 bases and J gave up 4 bases; unmatched junction bases: 8. The DNA of the CDR3 is TGTGCCAGCTCAAAACGGGACAGTGCGTACGAGCAGTACTTC. Translation: CASSKRDSAYEQYF.

This clonotype was picked up many times. The chain is built from TRBV7-9 and TRBJ1-1, with a tentative D call TRBD1 (6 bases). The CDR3 extends over 15 amino acids. Per germline, CDR1 SEHNR and CDR2 FQNEAQ (reference sequence). The V and J ends lost 5 bases and 1 base respectively, with 14 bases between them. The CDR3 here is CASSRTQGPNTEAFF. The CDR3 DNA is TGTGCCAGCAGCCGAACACAGGGACCGAACACTGAAGCTTTCTTT.

This clonotype came up many times. The chain is built from TRBV7-9 and TRBJ2-1; D may be TRBD1 (6 bases). The V and J ends lost 0 bases and 9 bases respectively, with 9 bases between them. Germline CDR1 is SEHNR and CDR2 is FQNEAQ (reference sequence). The CDR3 length is 13 residues. This chain's CDR3 is CASSLAGAFEQFF. CDR3 in DNA: TGTGCCAGCAGCTTAGCGGGGGCTTTTGAGCAGTTCTTC. Full variable domain (missing parts from reference TRBV7-9 and TRBJ2-1): DTGVSQNPRHKITKRGQNVTFRCDPISEHNRLYWYRQTLGQGPEFLTYFQNEAQLEKSRLLSDRFSAERPKGSFSTLEIQRTEQGDSAMYLCASSLAGAFEQFFGPGTRLTVL.